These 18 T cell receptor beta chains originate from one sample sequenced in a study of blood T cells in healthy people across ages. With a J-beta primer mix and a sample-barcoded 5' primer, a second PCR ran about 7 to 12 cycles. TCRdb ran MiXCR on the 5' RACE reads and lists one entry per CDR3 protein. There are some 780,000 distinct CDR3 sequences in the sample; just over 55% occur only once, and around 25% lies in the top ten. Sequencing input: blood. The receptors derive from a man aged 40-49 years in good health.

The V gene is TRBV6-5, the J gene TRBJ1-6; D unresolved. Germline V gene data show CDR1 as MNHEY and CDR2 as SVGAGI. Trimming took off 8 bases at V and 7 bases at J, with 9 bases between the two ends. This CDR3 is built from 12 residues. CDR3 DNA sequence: TGTGCCAGCGGGAGAGGAAATTCACCCCTCCACTTT. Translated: CASGRGNSPLHF.

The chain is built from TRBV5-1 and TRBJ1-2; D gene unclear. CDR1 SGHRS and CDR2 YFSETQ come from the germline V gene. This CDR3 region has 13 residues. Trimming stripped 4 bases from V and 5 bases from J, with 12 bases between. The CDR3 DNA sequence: TGCGCCAGCAGCCCGGACCCACGTTATGGCTACACCTTC. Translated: CASSPDPRYGYTF.

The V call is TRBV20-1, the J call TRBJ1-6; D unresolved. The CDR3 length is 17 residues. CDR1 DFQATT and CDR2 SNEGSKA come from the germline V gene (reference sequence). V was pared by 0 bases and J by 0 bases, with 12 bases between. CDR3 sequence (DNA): TGCAGTGCTAGAGATAGGCAGGCTAACTCCTATAATTCACCCCTCCACTTT. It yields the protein CSARDRQANSYNSPLHF.

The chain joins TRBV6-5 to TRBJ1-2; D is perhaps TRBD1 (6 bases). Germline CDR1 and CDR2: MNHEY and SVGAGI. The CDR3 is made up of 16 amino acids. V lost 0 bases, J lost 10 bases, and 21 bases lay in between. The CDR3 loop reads CASSYSSPRQVAFYTF. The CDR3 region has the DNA TGTGCCAGCAGTTACTCGTCCCCTAGACAGGTTGCGTTCTACACCTTC.

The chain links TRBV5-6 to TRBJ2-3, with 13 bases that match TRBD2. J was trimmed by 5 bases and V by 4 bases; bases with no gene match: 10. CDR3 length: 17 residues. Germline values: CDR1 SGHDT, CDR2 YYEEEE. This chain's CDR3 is CASSILAGGPRGDTQYF. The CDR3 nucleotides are TGTGCCAGCAGCATACTAGCGGGAGGGCCTCGGGGAGATACGCAGTATTTT. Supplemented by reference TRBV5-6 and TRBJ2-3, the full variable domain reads DAGVTQSPTHLIKTRGQQVTLRCSPKSGHDTVSWYQQALGQGPQFIFQYYEEEERQRGNFPDRFSGHQFPNYSSELNVNALLLGDSALYLCASSILAGGPRGDTQYFGPGTRLTVL.

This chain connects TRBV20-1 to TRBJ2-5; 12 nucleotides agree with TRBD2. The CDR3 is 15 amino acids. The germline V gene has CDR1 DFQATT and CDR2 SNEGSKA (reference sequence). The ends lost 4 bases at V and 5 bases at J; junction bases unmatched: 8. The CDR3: CSATGLAGRGETQYF. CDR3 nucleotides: TGCAGTGCTACAGGACTAGCGGGGCGGGGGGAGACCCAGTACTTC.

The CDR3 sequence is CASSEEQQETQYF. The CDR3 coding sequence is TGTGCCAGCAGTGAAGAACAACAAGAGACCCAGTACTTC. The V call is TRBV6-4, the J call TRBJ2-4; D call uncertain. TRBJ2-5 explains the end of the DNA better; the J call may be wrong. The germline CDR1 and CDR2 sequences are MRHNA and SNTAGT. This CDR3 comprises 13 residues.

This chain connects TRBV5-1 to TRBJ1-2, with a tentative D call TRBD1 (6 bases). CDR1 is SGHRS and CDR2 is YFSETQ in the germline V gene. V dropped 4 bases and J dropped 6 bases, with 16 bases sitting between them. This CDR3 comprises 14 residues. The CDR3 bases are TGCGCCAGCAGCCCCGGACGGGACACTGATGGCTACACCTTC. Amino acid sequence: CASSPGRDTDGYTF. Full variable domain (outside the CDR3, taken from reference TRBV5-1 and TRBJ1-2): KAGVTQTPRYLIKTRGQQVTLSCSPISGHRSVSWYQQTPGQGLQFLFEYFSETQRNKGNFPGRFSGRQFSNSRSEMNVSTLELGDSALYLCASSPGRDTDGYTFGSGTRLTVV.

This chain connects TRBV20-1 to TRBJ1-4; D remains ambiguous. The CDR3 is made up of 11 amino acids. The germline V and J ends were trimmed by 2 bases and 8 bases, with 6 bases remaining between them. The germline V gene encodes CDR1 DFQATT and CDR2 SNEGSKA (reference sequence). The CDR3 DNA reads TGCAGTGCTAGATCGGCGGAAAAACTGTTTTTT. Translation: CSARSAEKLFF.

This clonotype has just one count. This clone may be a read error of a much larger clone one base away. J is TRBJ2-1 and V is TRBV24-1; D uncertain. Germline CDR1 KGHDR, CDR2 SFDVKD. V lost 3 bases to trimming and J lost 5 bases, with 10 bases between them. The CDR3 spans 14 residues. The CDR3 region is CATSDVGSNNEQFF. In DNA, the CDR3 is TGTGCCACCAGTGATGTGGGAAGCAACAATGAGCAGTTCTTC.

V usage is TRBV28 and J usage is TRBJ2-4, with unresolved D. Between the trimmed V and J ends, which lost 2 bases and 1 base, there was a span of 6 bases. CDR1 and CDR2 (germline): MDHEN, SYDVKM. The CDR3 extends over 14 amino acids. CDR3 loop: CASSLPFAKNIQYF. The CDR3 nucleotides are TGTGCCAGCAGTTTACCGTTTGCCAAAAACATTCAGTACTTC. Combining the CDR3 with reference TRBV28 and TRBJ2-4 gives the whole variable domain DVKVTQSSRYLVKRTGEKVFLECVQDMDHENMFWYRQDPGLGLRLIYFSYDVKMKEKGDIPEGYSVSREKKERFSLILESASTNQTSMYLCASSLPFAKNIQYFGAGTRLSVL.

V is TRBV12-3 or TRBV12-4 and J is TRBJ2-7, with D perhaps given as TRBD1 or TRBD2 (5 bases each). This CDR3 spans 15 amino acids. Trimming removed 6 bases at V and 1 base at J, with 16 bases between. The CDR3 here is CASRDGTGKSYEQYF. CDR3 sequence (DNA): TGTGCCAGCAGGGACGGGACGGGGAAGTCCTACGAGCAGTACTTC.

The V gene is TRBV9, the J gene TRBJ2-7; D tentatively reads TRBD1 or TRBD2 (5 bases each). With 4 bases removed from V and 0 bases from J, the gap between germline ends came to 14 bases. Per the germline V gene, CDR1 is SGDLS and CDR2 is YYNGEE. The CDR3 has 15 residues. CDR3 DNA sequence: TGTGCCAGCAGCCCCTTCCCAGGGACCTCCTACGAGCAGTACTTC. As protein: CASSPFPGTSYEQYF.

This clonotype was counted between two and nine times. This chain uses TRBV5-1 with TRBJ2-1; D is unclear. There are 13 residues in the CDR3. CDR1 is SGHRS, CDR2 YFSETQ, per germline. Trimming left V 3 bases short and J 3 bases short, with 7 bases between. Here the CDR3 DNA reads TGCGCCAGCAGCTCCTCGGGCTACAATGAGCAGTTCTTC. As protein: CASSSSGYNEQFF.

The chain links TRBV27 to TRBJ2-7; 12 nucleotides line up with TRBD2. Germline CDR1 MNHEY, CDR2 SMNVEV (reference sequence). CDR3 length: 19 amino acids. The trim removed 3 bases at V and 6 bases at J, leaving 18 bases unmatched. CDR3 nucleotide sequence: TGTGCCAGCAGTTTCGGTCCGACTAGCGGGAGAAGCTCCCAAGGCGAGCAGTACTTC. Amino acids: CASSFGPTSGRSSQGEQYF.

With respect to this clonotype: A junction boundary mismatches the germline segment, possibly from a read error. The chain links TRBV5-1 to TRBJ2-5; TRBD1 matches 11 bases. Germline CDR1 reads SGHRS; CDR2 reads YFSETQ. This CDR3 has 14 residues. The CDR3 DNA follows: TGCTCCAGCAGCTCCGGGACAGGGGGAGAGACCCAGTACTTC. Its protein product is CSSSSGTGGETQYF.

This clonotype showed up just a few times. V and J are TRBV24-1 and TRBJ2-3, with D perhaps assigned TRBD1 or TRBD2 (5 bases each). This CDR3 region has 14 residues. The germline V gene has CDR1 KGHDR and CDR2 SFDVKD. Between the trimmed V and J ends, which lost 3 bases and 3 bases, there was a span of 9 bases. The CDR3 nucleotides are TGTGCCACCAGTGATAGAGGGGCTACAGATACGCAGTATTTT. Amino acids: CATSDRGATDTQYF.

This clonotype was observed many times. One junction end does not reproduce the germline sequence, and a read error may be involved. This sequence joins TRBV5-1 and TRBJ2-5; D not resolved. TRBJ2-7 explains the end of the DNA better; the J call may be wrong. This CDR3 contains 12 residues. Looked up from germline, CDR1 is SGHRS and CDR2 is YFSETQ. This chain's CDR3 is CASSLRAGEQYF. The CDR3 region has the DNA TGTGCCAGCAGTTTACGAGCCGGCGAGCAGTACTTC.